This section outlines one T cell receptor beta chain sequence together with its context. Its antigen target is currently unknown. Per-base quality was not reported, and no clone a single base away is much larger than it. This sample stems from a study of cytomegalovirus exposure and HLA in healthy donors (dated by TCRdb to 2017 to 2019). Study-wide context: In an earlier analysis of some 610 of the donors, about 260 Gb of sequence data and 117 million unique TCR beta sequences from roughly 180 million T cells were reported. About 330 gigabases of sequencing data and around 85 million unique TCR sequences made up an early release that covered 640 HLA-typed donors. Of the approximately 370 genotyped donors, 70% to 90% were placed in the genetic ancestry cluster associated with self-reported Caucasian donors. The study was designed to test whether signatures of past pathogen exposure could be identified by cataloging public T cell receptors. The T cell repertoires of 550 to 850 subjects were profiled by immunosequencing and related to cytomegalovirus serostatus. Along with the roughly 700-subject first cohort, a separate validation cohort of over a hundred different subjects was used. High-throughput TCR immunosequencing, statistical association of individual TCRs with disease status, and machine learning were combined to predict cytomegalovirus infection status. A later analysis re-examined previously published TCR beta repertoires from several hundred donors and added high-resolution HLA genotyping to investigate patterns of TCR occurrence. Rather than drawing on any new phenotypic data, the later analysis identified candidate immune exposures from TCR beta sequences and the way those sequences occurred across donors. An earlier analysis of about 600 of the donors used high-throughput TCR beta sequencing to judge whether each TCR beta V gene segment behaved as functional or pseudogenic. Donor age, sex, ethnicity and CMV serostatus were collected together with the repertoire data. A later genetic analysis used genome-wide SNP genotypes for about 60% of the roughly 670 donors, treating that subset as a discovery cohort. All discovery cohort repertoires had been generated using a single sequencing platform. HLA typing included class I and class II loci at four-digit resolution. The number of typed donors differed by locus: about 620-640 for A, B, C, DRB1 and DQB1; some 540 for DQA1; approximately 610 for DPA1; and around 450 for DPB1. Roughly five DR-DQ haplotypes were treated as single units for association and clustering because of strong linkage in the cohort. Among several hundred genotyped donors of the cohort, an average of about 240,000 unique TCR beta nucleotide sequences was sequenced per donor, of which roughly 17% were non-productive.

The full study reports these points: In a later analysis, most CMV-associated TCR beta chains were found to appear HLA-restricted, with HLA associations seemingly driven largely by CMV exposure. A total of roughly 160 TCR beta chains were listed by the study as associated with cytomegalovirus. A further reported finding was that TCR beta sequences accurately predicted the HLA-A and HLA-B alleles for most subjects in the first cohort. Correlated functional status among segregating V segments might reflect linkage disequilibrium, but an unknown experimental factor could not be ruled out. In a later analysis, HLA-associated TCR beta chains showed more clonal expansion and lower generation probabilities than non-associated chains that were equally common. In an earlier analysis of around 600 of the donors, most TCR beta V segments appeared in productive rearrangements about 87% or about 30% of the time, broadly matching IMGT annotations. The cohort was sequenced for TCR beta chains only, and without alpha or paired-chain data the features that could be detected were limited. Because counts were too low, seventeen rarely observed V segments, including chromosome 9 orphons, were left out of the earlier analysis of 587 of the donors. Across donors, most TCR sequences were observed very rarely, whereas some public TCRs were present in many individuals. When HLA alleles, especially DR and DQ, strongly co-occurred, attributing TCR associations to individual alleles was difficult. According to the authors, the approach could potentially be generalized to other disease states and immunological phenotypes. A later genetic analysis associated a missense DCLRE1C variant with V-gene and J-gene trimming of TCR beta chains, and an independent cohort replicated the association. In a later analysis, several top co-occurrence clusters were reported to appear linked to parvovirus B19, influenza, CMV and Epstein-Barr virus. Cytomegalovirus status was reported to be diagnosed by the classifier with high specificity and sensitivity in both the original and validation cohorts. Presence/absence analyses assumed roughly uniform sequencing depth across donors, an assumption that may not hold. Specific HLA alleles were associated with 15,000 to 20,000 TCR beta sequences at a false discovery rate of 0.05 in a later analysis. A later analysis found that TCR association rates varied across HLA loci, with DRB1 alleles showing the most associated TCRs and HLA-C alleles the fewest. Three of the identified cytomegalovirus-associated TCR beta chains were confirmed in vitro to be specific for cytomegalovirus antigens. Because some donors lacked HLA typing at each locus, the association tests relied only on the typed subset. In a later genetic analysis, fewer N-insertions in productive TCRs were reported among donors in an Asian-associated ancestry cluster than the roughly 640-donor mean. Some IMGT-functional V segments, including TRBV6-2 and TRBV6-3, could not be told apart with the 87-base-pair reads, so those segments were excluded. The only immune exposure information available for the cohort was CMV serostatus. A cluster of highly shared sequence variants was judged likely to be a technical artifact of the sequencing pipeline.

Library preparation employed the immunoSEQ multiplex PCR assay. A mixture of 60 forward primers for TCR Vbeta segments and 13 reverse primers for TCR Jbeta segments was used in the multiplex PCR. Amplification of the CDR3 region of rearranged TCR beta genes was performed with a multiplex PCR assay on genomic DNA. Amplified TCR beta libraries were sequenced as 87-base-pair reads on the Illumina HiSeq System. For the original study's pipeline: Across the 500 to 700 repertoires, a later analysis counted approximately 83 million unique TCR beta chains, 8.5 million to 12 million of which were shared by at least two donors. Raw reads were error-corrected and collapsed into unique sequences by a nearest-neighbor algorithm in which closely related sequences were merged to remove PCR and sequencing errors. To assign V, D and J gene segments, CDR3 sequences were aligned to IMGT reference sequences. Each retained sequence needed at least a six-nucleotide match to both a V gene segment and a J gene segment. Rearrangements were called productive when the CDR3 lacked stop codons and stayed in frame with V and J; all others were non-productive. Following IMGT convention, CDR3 was defined as the stretch from the second conserved V-encoded cysteine to the conserved J-encoded phenylalanine. The earlier analysis of more than 450 of the donors excluded sequences that lacked an unambiguous match to a single V gene segment. An earlier analysis of almost 600 of the donors classified V segments as functional when productive rearrangements were above 56.7% and as segregating when the standard deviation between donors was above 5%. A statistical classification framework was built to diagnose cytomegalovirus status from the catalog of TCR beta chain sequences. In a later analysis, TCR nucleotide sequences were compared against IMGT/GENE-DB human TR gene sequences so that V and J genes could be assigned. A later analysis assigned CDR3 sequences and most-parsimonious VDJ recombination scenarios with the TCRdist pipeline. In a later analysis, each TCR beta chain was defined by its CDR3 amino acid sequence together with its V-gene family, and reads lacking a unique V-gene family were excluded. As a way to deal with suspected cross-contamination and a sequencing artifact, a later analysis dropped 500 to 700 nucleotide sequences that were highly shared and had low generation probability. A later analysis calculated a clonal expansion index for each public chain from normalized within-repertoire ranks of inferred template counts. A later analysis computed generation probabilities with a VDJ recombination model fitted to out-of-frame rearrangements, and checked the results against IGoR. Hypergeometric tests were used in a later analysis to score TCR-TCR, TCR-HLA and TCR-CMV co-occurrence, with a repertoire-size bias correction applied to the TCR pairs. In a later analysis, false discovery rates were estimated by permuting HLA or CMV assignments 20 times. A later analysis grouped co-occurring TCRs with DBSCAN, adding TCRdist sequence similarity when clustering within HLA-allele-positive subsets. Repertoires with fewer than 30,000 or more than 120,000 public chains, plus five repertoires with anomalous nucleotide sharing, were excluded from co-occurrence clustering. The immuneACCESS repertoire file appears here via TCRdb, limited to in-frame rearrangements. These files lack a portion of the clones; in checked studies, under half of the deficit traces to unresolved V genes, and the cause of the others is not known. V and J calls and clone size are copied from that table; D and trimming were computed from the DNA. The sample table contains fewer than 250,000 clones; only one count was recorded for about 70% of them. The top ten hold roughly 1.9% of the sample.

V is pruned by 4 bases and J by 2 bases, leaving 8 bases of the junction without a gene match. The CDR3 runs 15 residues from the cysteine to the phenylalanine. Of the read, only the CDR3 DNA is kept; its 45 bases are in frame from base 1. Sequences SNHLY (CDR1) and FYNNEI (CDR2) are obtained from the germline V gene. The cohort was made up of approximately 700 healthy bone marrow donors. All cohort members were sampled while nominally healthy, although unrecorded immune exposures were likely present. The donor tested CMV seronegative and was one of the 352 seronegative cohort members. Each donor provided a peripheral blood sample, and peripheral blood mononuclear cells were used for TCR beta sequencing. Genomic DNA was extracted from the blood cell samples with the Qiagen DNeasy Blood Extraction Kit.

The V gene is TRBV2 and the J gene is TRBJ2-7; TRBD1 aligns with 7 central bases. This sequence originates from a woman aged 25 to 45 in good health and CMV-seronegative. Sequenced material: PBMCs. The CDR3 corresponds to CASSVGDSGTYEQYF. The sequenced DNA: TGTGCCAGCAGTGTGGGGGACAGTGGGACCTACGAGCAGTACTTC.